The 31 T cell receptor beta chains listed next were all sequenced from one sample in a study of blood T cell repertoires in COVID-19. TCRdb keeps only in-frame clones here, not all; method: immunoSEQ multiplex PCR. The sample comprises fewer than 150,000 clones, approximately 87% of which are singletons, and 3.5% to 4.5% rests with the top ten. The sample consisted of peripheral blood. The origin of the receptors is a woman aged 55-69 years with acute or convalescent COVID-19.

This chain connects TRBV3-1 (or the pseudogene TRBV3-2) to TRBJ1-6; 8 nucleotides match TRBD1. Germline values: CDR1 LGHDT, CDR2 YNNKEL (reference sequence). The CDR3 is made up of 14 amino acids. V dropped 2 bases and J dropped 10; count of bases not matched to a gene: 4. CDR3 nucleotides: TGTGCCAGCAGCCAATTGACAGGGGTCTCACCCCTCCACTTT. It is translated as CASSQLTGVSPLHF.

The chain uses TRBV10-1 and TRBJ2-3; D gene ambiguous. Germline CDR1 is WNHNN and CDR2 is SYGVQD (reference sequence). The CDR3 is made up of 15 amino acids. V lost 4 bases and J lost 0, with 11 bases in between. CDR3 loop: CASSADTSSTDTQYF. CDR3 DNA: TGCGCCAGCAGTGCCGACACTTCTAGCACAGATACGCAGTATTTT.

The V call is TRBV6-5, the J call TRBJ1-1; tentative D call: TRBD1 (6 bases). The CDR3 covers 12 residues. Trimming cost V 8 bases and J 1 base, with 8 bases left between them. Germline CDR1 MNHEY, CDR2 SVGAGI. CDR3 residues: CASGGQNTEAFF. CDR3 in DNA: TGTGCCAGCGGGGGACAGAACACTGAAGCTTTCTTT.

The rearrangement joins TRBV7-8 to TRBJ2-1; 9 nucleotides match TRBD2. This CDR3 is built from 22 residues. Per the germline V gene, CDR1 is SGHVS and CDR2 is FQNEAQ. The V segment lost 3 bases and the J segment 0 bases; nucleotides outside the gene matches: 21. This CDR3 reads CASSFPLPLAGAPPSSYNEQFF. The CDR3 region has the DNA TGTGCCAGCAGCTTTCCGCTACCTTTAGCGGGAGCCCCCCCCAGCTCCTACAATGAGCAGTTCTTC.

Worth noting for this clone: The sample carries other DNA sequences with the same CDR3. The V gene is TRBV5-1, the J gene TRBJ1-2, with 7 bases matching TRBD1. Germline loops: CDR1 SGHRS, CDR2 YFSETQ. V lost 4 bases to trimming and J lost 3 bases; unmatched junction nucleotides: 6. The CDR3 contains 14 residues. CDR3 DNA sequence: TGCGCCAGCAGCCTACGAGGGGGCGACTATGGCTACACCTTC. Translating it yields CASSLRGGDYGYTF.

The V and J genes are TRBV6-5 and TRBJ1-1; TRBD1 aligns across 7 bases. This CDR3 is 11 amino acids long. V dropped 9 bases and J dropped 7; count of bases not matched to a gene: 5. Germline CDR1 reads MNHEY; CDR2 reads SVGAGI. The CDR3 nucleotides read TGTGCCAGTGACCAGGGGGTTGAAGCTTTCTTT. Amino acids: CASDQGVEAFF.

The chain joins TRBV27 to TRBJ1-1; D gene uncertain. Germline CDR1 and CDR2: MNHEY and SMNVEV (reference sequence). V dropped 3 bases and J dropped 5 bases, with 13 bases sitting between them. The CDR3 loop spans 14 amino acids. The chain's CDR3 is CASSLISGGTEAFF. The DNA of the CDR3 is TGTGCCAGCAGTTTGATCTCGGGCGGGACTGAAGCTTTCTTT.

The V gene is TRBV29-1, the J gene TRBJ1-6, with no clear D. CDR3 length equals 14 residues. Looked up from germline, CDR1 is SQVTM and CDR2 is ANQGSEA. Between the trimmed V and J ends, which lost 8 bases and 2 bases, there was a span of 13 bases. CDR3 loop: CSISLGAYNSPLHF. CDR3 in DNA: TGCAGCATCTCCCTCGGGGCCTATAATTCACCCCTCCACTTT.

The rearrangement joins TRBV19 to TRBJ2-1; D perhaps matches TRBD1 (5 bases). This CDR3 has 15 amino acids. Germline V lookup: CDR1 LNHDA, CDR2 SQIVND (reference sequence). Trimming removed 6 bases from V and 0 bases from J, with 12 bases in between. CDR3 loop: CASRPDTISYNEQFF. The CDR3 coding sequence is TGTGCCAGTAGACCGGACACAATCTCCTACAATGAGCAGTTCTTC.

The V and J genes are TRBV20-1 and TRBJ1-2; 9 bases align to TRBD1. CDR1 and CDR2 (germline): DFQATT, SNEGSKA (reference sequence). The ends lost 3 bases at V and 8 bases at J; junction bases unmatched: 10. There are 14 residues in the CDR3. CDR3 DNA: TGCAGTGCTAGTCCCCGGGACAGGGTGGGAGGCTACACCTTC. It encodes CSASPRDRVGGYTF.

This rearrangement joins TRBV3-1 (or the pseudogene TRBV3-2) to TRBJ1-2, with 10 nucleotides matching TRBD1. Per germline, CDR1 LGHDT and CDR2 YNNKEL (reference sequence). V lost 4 bases, J lost 8 bases, and 10 bases stayed unmatched. The CDR3 spans 15 residues. The CDR3 region is CASSPGDRGRRGYTF. Written as DNA, the CDR3 is TGTGCCAGCAGCCCAGGGGACAGGGGAAGAAGAGGCTACACCTTC.

Note on this clone: The same CDR3 is also encoded by other DNA sequences in this sample. DNA for the CDR3: TGTGCCAGCAGTTTAAGGGGAAACTATGGCTACACCTTC. Translating gives CASSLRGNYGYTF. This chain uses TRBV12-3 or TRBV12-4 with TRBJ1-2, with D maybe TRBD1 (5 bases). Trimming left V 2 bases short and J 2 bases short, with 6 bases between. The CDR3 is made up of 13 amino acids.

This clone came up a few times. The chain carries TRBV27 and TRBJ1-2; 11 bases agree with TRBD1. CDR3 size: 14 residues. The J segment lost 3 bases and the V segment lost 4 bases, leaving 1 base of the junction unmatched. Looked up from germline, CDR1 is MNHEY and CDR2 is SMNVEV (reference sequence). DNA of the CDR3: TGTGCCAGCAGTTGGGACAGGGGGGACTATGGCTACACCTTC. As protein: CASSWDRGDYGYTF.

This chain uses TRBV10-2 with TRBJ1-1, with a possible D match to TRBD1 (5 bases). The V end lost 7 bases, the J end lost 1 base, and 19 bases lay between the germline ends. The CDR3 consists of 16 residues. CDR1 is WSHSY and CDR2 is SAAADI in the germline V gene. This CDR3 reads CASIATDKGGNTEAFF. Written as DNA, the CDR3 is TGCGCCAGCATTGCGACAGACAAGGGCGGGAACACTGAAGCTTTCTTT.

The genes are TRBV4-1 and TRBJ2-3; 10 bases are shared with TRBD2. Germline CDR1 MGHRA, CDR2 YSYEKL. V lost 1 base and J lost 2; bases outside the gene matches: 15. The CDR3 spans 20 residues. DNA for the CDR3: TGCGCCAGCAGCCAAGTTTCATCCCTAGCGGGAGCCCCGTCCACAGATACGCAGTATTTT. Translation: CASSQVSSLAGAPSTDTQYF.

This chain uses TRBV3-1 (or the pseudogene TRBV3-2) with TRBJ2-3; the D is unclear. Germline CDR1 LGHDT, CDR2 YNNKEL (reference sequence). The CDR3 sequence is 13 residues long. V lost 0 bases, J lost 8 bases, and 9 bases lay in between. The CDR3 DNA sequence: TGTGCCAGCAGCCAAGATCCTCTATCTACGCAGTATTTT. Amino acid sequence: CASSQDPLSTQYF.

V is TRBV6-5 and J is TRBJ2-2; possible D gene TRBD2, 6 bases. The CDR3 covers 15 residues. The V end was cut by 2 bases, the J end by 3 bases, with 10 bases between. Per the germline V gene, CDR1 is MNHEY and CDR2 is SVGAGI. The CDR3: CASSYGGIHTGELFF. The CDR3 bases are TGTGCCAGCAGTTACGGCGGGATACACACCGGGGAGCTGTTTTTT.

V is TRBV19 and J is TRBJ2-1; the D is unclear. Germline V gene data show CDR1 as LNHDA and CDR2 as SQIVND (reference sequence). Trimming pared 3 bases from V and 0 bases from J, leaving 15 bases between. This CDR3 contains 17 residues. This CDR3 reads CASSMEYPMSSYNEQFF. The CDR3 bases are TGTGCCAGTAGTATGGAGTATCCCATGAGCTCCTACAATGAGCAGTTCTTC.

The genes are TRBV5-1 and TRBJ2-3, with 7 bases identical to TRBD1. The CDR3 has 14 residues. Germline lookup yields CDR1 SGHRS and CDR2 YFSETQ. Trimming cost V 4 bases and J 1 base; bases outside gene matches: 3. CDR3 sequence: CASSRDRGTDTQYF. The CDR3 DNA is TGCGCCAGCAGCCGTGACAGGGGCACAGATACGCAGTATTTT.

V is TRBV30 and J is TRBJ1-6; 10 bases map to TRBD1. V shed 2 bases, J shed 9 bases, and the junction held 4 bases outside the gene matches. CDR3 size: 14 residues. From germline, CDR1 is GTSNPN and CDR2 SVGIG (reference sequence). This CDR3 is CAWSPDRGGSPLHF. The CDR3 DNA reads as TGTGCCTGGAGTCCGGACAGGGGGGGTTCACCCCTCCACTTT.

This clone appeared once. The V call is TRBV10-3, the J call TRBJ2-1; TRBD1 matches 7 bases. Trimming at V came to 11 bases and at J to 7 bases, leaving 8 bases not matched to a gene. The V gene's germline CDR1 is ENHRY and CDR2 SYGVKD. This CDR3 spans 12 amino acids. The CDR3 reads CASAGTENEQFF. CDR3 sequence (DNA): TGTGCCTCTGCCGGGACAGAGAATGAGCAGTTCTTC.

As regards this clone: Within the sample, other DNA sequences also encode this same CDR3. The rearrangement joins TRBV7-3 to TRBJ2-1, with 8 bases identical to TRBD2. V lost 5 bases, J lost 0 bases, and 3 bases stayed unmatched. The CDR3 sequence is 15 residues long. The germline CDR1 and CDR2 sequences are SGHTA and FQGTGA. CDR3 loop: CASSPTSGSYNEQFF. The CDR3 DNA is TGTGCCAGCAGCCCTACTAGCGGCTCCTACAATGAGCAGTTCTTC.

This clone was counted a single time. The V call is TRBV24-1, the J call TRBJ2-3; perhaps TRBD1 as D (6 bases). The V end lost 3 bases, the J end lost 8 bases, and 26 bases lay between the germline ends. This CDR3 is built from 18 residues. Germline V gives CDR1 KGHDR, CDR2 SFDVKD. In DNA, the CDR3 is TGTGCCACCAGTGATGGACGATTGGGTCTAGCCCGACAGGTTACGCAGTATTTT. It yields the protein CATSDGRLGLARQVTQYF.

This chain links TRBV19 with TRBJ1-2; TRBD1 aligns across 11 bases. The V and J ends lost 9 bases and 4 bases, in that order; junction bases with no gene match: 7. The CDR3 totals 14 residues. In germline, CDR1 is LNHDA, CDR2 SQIVND (reference sequence). CDR3 amino acids: CASSWTGGVYGYTF. The CDR3 DNA reads TGTGCCAGCTCATGGACAGGGGGCGTCTATGGCTACACCTTC.

The J gene is TRBJ2-7, the V gene TRBV27; D not resolved. CDR1 MNHEY and CDR2 SMNVEV come from the germline V gene (reference sequence). V lost 4 bases and J lost 1, with 11 bases in between. The CDR3 has 14 amino acids. CDR3 DNA: TGTGCCAGCAGTTCCCCGTTACGGTCCTACGAGCAGTACTTC. Translating gives CASSSPLRSYEQYF.

This chain connects TRBV18 to TRBJ2-3; tentatively, D is TRBD2 (5 bases). This CDR3 region has 15 residues. The ends were cut back, 0 bases at V and 5 bases at J, with 12 bases in the middle. CDR1 is KGHSH and CDR2 is LQKENI in the germline V gene. CDR3 nucleotides: TGTGCCAGCTCACCACCGAGGCTAGCTGGAGATACGCAGTATTTT. The encoded protein is CASSPPRLAGDTQYF.

The chain carries TRBV3-1 (or the pseudogene TRBV3-2) and TRBJ2-5; 9 bases align to TRBD2. The CDR3 is 17 residues long. CDR1 and CDR2 (germline): LGHDT, YNNKEL (reference sequence). The junction had 11 bases not matched to a gene; V was cut back by 3 bases and J by 3 bases. The CDR3 nucleotides are TGTGCCAGCAGCCAGGTCCGGAACTTAGCGGGGGAAGAGACCCAGTACTTC. Translated, it gives CASSQVRNLAGEETQYF.

V usage is TRBV5-5 and J usage is TRBJ1-1; D is perhaps TRBD1 (5 bases). This CDR3 spans 13 amino acids. CDR1 and CDR2 (germline): SGHKS, YYEKEE (reference sequence). V was clipped by 4 bases and J by 11 bases, with 18 bases between them. The CDR3 protein is CASSLGTVGEAFF. For the CDR3, the DNA is TGTGCCAGCAGCCTGGGGACGGTCGGGGAGGCTTTCTTT.

The chain links TRBV5-1 to TRBJ1-2; maybe TRBD1 (6 bases). Germline-derived CDR1 and CDR2 are SGHRS and YFSETQ. The CDR3 has 13 amino acids. The V and J ends lost 4 bases and 5 bases respectively, with 12 bases between them. The CDR3, as DNA: TGCGCCAGCAGCACAGGGTCGTCTTATGGCTACACCTTC. It translates to CASSTGSSYGYTF.

The J gene is TRBJ2-5, the V gene TRBV5-4; TRBD1 aligns across 7 bases. Germline trimming cut 4 bases from V and 0 bases from J; bases unmatched to any gene: 6. This CDR3 contains 15 residues. Germline loops: CDR1 SGHNT, CDR2 YYREEE (reference sequence). CDR3 residues: CASSKTGLDQETQYF. The CDR3 coding sequence is TGTGCCAGCAGCAAGACAGGGCTTGACCAAGAGACCCAGTACTTC.

The chain couples TRBV28 to TRBJ2-7, with TRBD2 matching over 11 bases. The J segment lost 4 bases and the V segment lost 1 base, leaving 6 bases of the junction unmatched. Germline CDR1 MDHEN, CDR2 SYDVKM. There are 16 residues in the CDR3. This CDR3 reads CASSLSGLAGSYEQYF. As DNA, the CDR3 is TGTGCCAGCAGTTTATCCGGACTAGCGGGTTCTTACGAGCAGTACTTC.